Presented here are 22 T cell receptor beta chains from one specimen sequenced in a study of Graves' ophthalmopathy and Graves' hyperthyroidism (dated 2018 in TCRdb). The sequencer listed for this sample is Illumina HiSeq 2000. TCR beta CDR3 regions were amplified from RNA transcripts for repertoire sequencing. The first round was an RT-PCR using HTBI primers with the Qiagen OneStep RT-PCR kit, and this first round was followed by a second-round multiplex PCR, then size selection and purification. The raw public data were reprocessed by TCRdb itself: fastp quality trimming at Q25, MiXCR clonotype calling, in-frame beta chains only. Under each unique CDR3 protein, matching rows form one entry showing the most common genes and DNA. Here the sample has 500,000 to 700,000 distinct CDR3 sequences; 22% occur a single time. Together, the top ten hold approximately 7% of the sample. Sequences were obtained from peripheral blood. Receptor source: a woman between 18 and 30 years old with stable Graves' hyperthyroidism. Some clones in this sample may be carry-over from other donors' samples. Donor details come from another sample of the same person, matched by shared clones.

The chain uses TRBV3-1 and TRBJ2-5, with TRBD1 matching 10 bases. CDR1 LGHDT and CDR2 YNNKEL come from the germline V gene (reference sequence). This CDR3 contains 20 residues. V lost 3 bases to trimming and J lost 5 bases; unmatched junction nucleotides: 21. The CDR3 DNA is TGTGCCAGCAGCCACCTTGCGGGACAGGGGATAAGAAACCCAGCGGAGACCCAGTACTTC. The encoded protein is CASSHLAGQGIRNPAETQYF.

This CDR3 is CASRASGTDNQPQHF. CDR3 bases: TGTGCCAGCAGGGCGAGCGGGACGGACAATCAGCCCCAGCATTTT. This sequence joins TRBV2 and TRBJ1-5; D is possibly TRBD1 (5 bases). Germline assignment: CDR1 SNHLY and CDR2 FYNNEI. V shed 6 bases and J shed 3 bases, with 15 bases lying between them. The CDR3 runs to 15 residues.

The chain links TRBV29-1 to TRBJ2-2; tentatively, D is TRBD1 (6 bases). V shed 6 bases and J shed 0 bases, with 11 bases lying between them. The CDR3 has 14 amino acids. The germline V gene encodes CDR1 SQVTM and CDR2 ANQGSEA. The CDR3, as DNA: TGCAGCGTATTGAAGGGGGCGAACACCGGGGAGCTGTTTTTT. Its protein is CSVLKGANTGELFF.

This clonotype has more than one count but fewer than ten. This chain connects TRBV7-2 to TRBJ2-5, with 13 positions matching TRBD2. J lost 1 base, V lost 5 bases, and 4 bases had no gene match. The CDR3 loop spans 16 amino acids. Germline V gene lookup returns CDR1 SGHTA and CDR2 FQGNSA. CDR3 protein: CASSGTSGTFQETQYF. CDR3 DNA sequence: TGTGCCAGCAGCGGGACTAGCGGGACCTTCCAAGAGACCCAGTACTTC.

The CDR3 protein is CASSLVGVSGTEAFF. CDR3 coding DNA: TGCGCCAGCAGCTTGGTCGGGGTATCGGGAACTGAAGCTTTCTTT. The chain uses TRBV5-1 and TRBJ1-1; D not certain. The germline CDR1 and CDR2 sequences are SGHRS and YFSETQ. The CDR3 covers 15 residues. V shed 0 bases and J shed 5 bases, with 14 bases lying between them.

This clonotype has at least ten counts. The J gene is TRBJ1-1, the V gene TRBV7-9; the D is unclear. Trimming cost V 7 bases and J 2 bases, with 8 bases left between them. The germline V gene has CDR1 SEHNR and CDR2 FQNEAQ (reference sequence). This CDR3 comprises 12 residues. The CDR3 DNA reads TGTGCCAGCACCCTAGGAAACACTGAAGCTTTCTTT. Protein product: CASTLGNTEAFF.

This clonotype was detected ten times or more. The rearrangement joins TRBV28 to TRBJ2-5; D remains unclear. The ends were cut back, 3 bases at V and 1 base at J, with 9 bases in the middle. Germline loops: CDR1 MDHEN, CDR2 SYDVKM. The CDR3 extends over 14 amino acids. Here the CDR3 DNA reads TGTGCCAGCAGTTTTGCCCAACCCCAAGAGACCCAGTACTTC. As protein: CASSFAQPQETQYF.

This clonotype was observed many times. V is TRBV2 and J is TRBJ1-1; no reliable D call. The V gene's germline CDR1 is SNHLY and CDR2 FYNNEI. This CDR3 spans 13 amino acids. Deletions cut 0 bases from V and 10 bases from J, with 12 bases between. CDR3 protein: CASSEAGRLGAFF. CDR3 nucleotide sequence: TGTGCCAGCAGTGAAGCTGGCAGGTTGGGAGCTTTCTTT.

This clonotype was recorded only once. V usage is TRBV27 and J usage is TRBJ1-2; no definite D call. Germline V CDR1 and CDR2: MNHEY, SMNVEV (reference sequence). CDR3 size: 13 residues. Trimming took 6 bases from V and 3 from J, leaving 11 bases between them. CDR3 sequence reads: CASREAGHYGYTF. The CDR3 DNA reads TGTGCCAGCAGGGAAGCGGGCCACTATGGCTACACCTTC.

Ten or more counts support this clonotype. The chain combines TRBV25-1 with TRBJ2-7; the D call may be TRBD1 or TRBD2 (5 bases each). This CDR3 comprises 15 residues. The V end was cut by 1 base, the J end by 3 bases, with 13 bases between. Per the germline V gene, CDR1 is MGHDK and CDR2 is SYGVNS. In DNA form, the CDR3 reads TGTGCCAGCAGTGAATCCTCGGGGCCCGTCTACGAGCAGTACTTC. Its translation is CASSESSGPVYEQYF.

Ten or more counts support this clonotype. This chain links TRBV7-2 with TRBJ2-7; D possibly uses TRBD1 or TRBD2 (5 bases each). Deletions cut 5 bases from V and 0 bases from J, with 14 bases between. The length of the CDR3 is 15 residues. Germline V lookup: CDR1 SGHTA, CDR2 FQGNSA. CDR3 in DNA: TGTGCCAGCAGCCTGTGGGACCCGAGCTCCTACGAGCAGTACTTC. Encoded protein: CASSLWDPSSYEQYF.

V usage is TRBV13 and J usage is TRBJ1-6; D is possibly TRBD1 (5 bases). The germline V and J ends were trimmed by 5 bases and 7 bases, with 12 bases remaining between them. Germline CDR1 is PRHDT and CDR2 is FYEKMQ (reference sequence). CDR3 length equals 14 residues. The DNA for the CDR3 is TGTGCCAGCAGCCCGGGACGGCGAAATTCACCCCTCCACTTT. Amino acids: CASSPGRRNSPLHF.

In this sample, this clonotype turned up many times. The chain couples TRBV20-1 to TRBJ1-5; 7 bases align to TRBD1. Germline loops: CDR1 DFQATT, CDR2 SNEGSKA (reference sequence). The CDR3 sequence is 18 residues long. Unmatched junction bases numbered 16, after V lost 5 bases and J lost 0 bases. The CDR3 DNA sequence: TGCAGTGCTGGAAGCCGGGACAGCCCTCTCCATAGCAATCAGCCCCAGCATTTT. Its protein product is CSAGSRDSPLHSNQPQHF.

Ten or more counts support this clonotype. The genes are TRBV28 and TRBJ2-2; either TRBD1 or TRBD2 may fit D (5 bases each). Germline CDR1 and CDR2: MDHEN and SYDVKM. CDR3 length: 19 residues. V dropped 3 bases and J dropped 1 base, with 21 bases sitting between them. CDR3 DNA sequence: TGTGCCAGCAGTTTCGGAGGCCGGGGCATTCGAGGGAACACCGGGGAGCTGTTTTTT. Translating gives CASSFGGRGIRGNTGELFF. The full variable domain, in which reference TRBV28 and TRBJ2-2 provide the parts outside the CDR3, is DVKVTQSSRYLVKRTGEKVFLECVQDMDHENMFWYRQDPGLGLRLIYFSYDVKMKEKGDIPEGYSVSREKKERFSLILESASTNQTSMYLCASSFGGRGIRGNTGELFFGEGSRLTVL.

This chain uses TRBV28 with TRBJ2-5; 12 nucleotides agree with TRBD2. This CDR3 is 15 amino acids long. Per the germline V gene, CDR1 is MDHEN and CDR2 is SYDVKM. Trimming took 6 bases from V and 7 from J; bases not matched to a gene: 9. CDR3 sequence reads: CASRWTSGAPWTQYF. CDR3 DNA sequence: TGTGCCAGCAGATGGACTAGCGGGGCCCCCTGGACCCAGTACTTC.

This rearrangement joins TRBV28 to TRBJ2-2; TRBD2 agrees at 10 bases. The CDR3 runs to 14 residues. The ends lost 4 bases at V and 9 bases at J; junction bases unmatched: 5. Germline V gives CDR1 MDHEN, CDR2 SYDVKM. CDR3 region: CASSWLAGARELFF. CDR3 nucleotide sequence: TGTGCCAGCAGTTGGCTAGCGGGAGCCCGGGAGCTGTTTTTT.

This clonotype was observed many times. This chain uses TRBV5-1 with TRBJ2-7; D may be TRBD1 (5 bases). The CDR3 spans 14 residues. Germline lookup yields CDR1 SGHRS and CDR2 YFSETQ. Trimming took 2 bases from V and 2 from J, leaving 11 bases between them. The CDR3 here is CASSLSWGPYEQYF. The CDR3 DNA sequence: TGCGCCAGCAGCTTATCGTGGGGCCCCTACGAGCAGTACTTC. Supplemented by reference TRBV5-1 and TRBJ2-7, the full variable domain reads KAGVTQTPRYLIKTRGQQVTLSCSPISGHRSVSWYQQTPGQGLQFLFEYFSETQRNKGNFPGRFSGRQFSNSRSEMNVSTLELGDSALYLCASSLSWGPYEQYFGPGTRLTVT.

This clonotype was seen once. Since the CDR3 does not end with the conserved phenylalanine or tryptophan, this likely comes from a read error. This CDR3 reads CASSYKSGGYTL. The CDR3 bases are TGTGCCAGCAGTTACAAGAGTGGAGGCTACACCCTC. The chain uses TRBV6-5 and TRBJ1-2; D remains unclear. Germline loops: CDR1 MNHEY, CDR2 SVGAGI. The V end lost 2 bases, the J end lost 8 bases, and 9 bases lay between the germline ends. The CDR3 length is 12 residues.

This clonotype was picked up many times. The chain carries TRBV28 and TRBJ1-1, with 10 bases lining up with TRBD1. Germline CDR1 reads MDHEN; CDR2 reads SYDVKM. The J segment lost 4 bases and the V segment lost 6 bases, leaving 5 bases of the junction unmatched. The CDR3 is 14 residues long. The CDR3 DNA reads as TGTGCCAGCAGCTCGGGACAGGGGTTCACTGAAGCTTTCTTT. Translating it yields CASSSGQGFTEAFF.

This clonotype was recorded many times. The V and J genes are TRBV5-5 and TRBJ1-5; TRBD1 matches at 10 bases. Trimming at V came to 0 bases and at J to 3 bases, leaving 3 bases not matched to a gene. Germline-derived CDR1 and CDR2 are SGHKS and YYEKEE (reference sequence). The length of the CDR3 is 16 residues. Written as DNA, the CDR3 is TGTGCCAGCAGCTTGGGGGACAGGGGACCCAATCAGCCCCAGCATTTT. Its translation: CASSLGDRGPNQPQHF.

This sequence joins TRBV18 and TRBJ2-7; D gene ambiguous. The CDR3 runs to 13 residues. CDR1 and CDR2 from the germline V gene are KGHSH and LQKENI. V dropped 5 bases and J dropped 3 bases, with 11 bases sitting between them. The CDR3 loop is CASSRTADYEQYF. The CDR3 coding sequence is TGTGCCAGCTCAAGGACGGCCGACTACGAGCAGTACTTC.

The CDR3 loop is CASSYLAASTDTQYF. CDR3 DNA: TGTGCCAGCAGCTATCTAGCGGCCAGCACAGATACGCAGTATTTT. The chain recombines TRBV11-1 with TRBJ2-3; the match to TRBD2 covers 7 bases. Germline V gene lookup returns CDR1 SGHAT and CDR2 FQDESV (reference sequence). CDR3 length equals 15 residues. The junction had 4 bases not matched to a gene; V was cut back by 4 bases and J by 0 bases.